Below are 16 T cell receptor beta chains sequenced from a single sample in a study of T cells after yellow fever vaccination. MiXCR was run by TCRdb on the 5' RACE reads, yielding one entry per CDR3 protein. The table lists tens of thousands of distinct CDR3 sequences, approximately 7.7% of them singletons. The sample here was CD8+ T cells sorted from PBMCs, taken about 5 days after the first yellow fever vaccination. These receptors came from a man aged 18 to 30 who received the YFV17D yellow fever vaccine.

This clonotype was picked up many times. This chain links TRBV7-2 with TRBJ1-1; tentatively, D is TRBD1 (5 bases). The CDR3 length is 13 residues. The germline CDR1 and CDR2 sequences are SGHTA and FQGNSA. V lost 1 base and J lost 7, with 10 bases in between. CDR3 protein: CASSLGQIIEAFF. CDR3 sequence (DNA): TGTGCCAGCAGCTTAGGACAGATTATTGAAGCTTTCTTT.

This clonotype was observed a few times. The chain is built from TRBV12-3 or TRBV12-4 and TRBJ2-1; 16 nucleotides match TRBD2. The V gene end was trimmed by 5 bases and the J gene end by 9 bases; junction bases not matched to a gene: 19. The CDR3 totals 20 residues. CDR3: CASSGSPGTSGGAKGPEQFF. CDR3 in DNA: TGTGCCAGCAGTGGGAGTCCCGGGACTAGCGGGGGGGCAAAGGGGCCTGAGCAGTTCTTC.

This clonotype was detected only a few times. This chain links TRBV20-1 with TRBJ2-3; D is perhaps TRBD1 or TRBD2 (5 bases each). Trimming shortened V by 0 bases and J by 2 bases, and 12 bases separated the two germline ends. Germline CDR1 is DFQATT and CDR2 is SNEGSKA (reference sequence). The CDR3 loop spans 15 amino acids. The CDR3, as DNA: TGCAGTGCTAGAGACCGGGACGGCTACACAGATACGCAGTATTTT. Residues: CSARDRDGYTDTQYF.

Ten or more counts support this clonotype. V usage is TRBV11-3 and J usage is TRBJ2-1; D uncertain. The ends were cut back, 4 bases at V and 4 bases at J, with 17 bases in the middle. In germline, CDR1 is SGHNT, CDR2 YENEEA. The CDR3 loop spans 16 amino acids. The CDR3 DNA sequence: TGTGCCAGCAGCTCCATGGGCCCGCCTCCTTACAATGAGCAGTTCTTC. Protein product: CASSSMGPPPYNEQFF.

The CDR3 here is CASSSSFGGPLSYNEQFF. The CDR3 DNA reads as TGTGCCAGCAGCTCCTCTTTTGGGGGGCCGCTCTCCTACAATGAGCAGTTCTTC. The chain employs TRBV11-2 and TRBJ2-1, with D perhaps being TRBD1 or TRBD2 (6 bases each). The ends were cut back, 4 bases at V and 0 bases at J, with 19 bases in the middle. Germline values: CDR1 SGHAT, CDR2 FQNNGV. The CDR3 contains 18 residues. Complete variable domain (other parts from reference TRBV11-2 and TRBJ2-1): EAGVAQSPRYKIIEKRQSVAFWCNPISGHATLYWYQQILGQGPKLLIQFQNNGVVDDSQLPKDRFSAERLKGVDSTLKIQPAKLEDSAVYLCASSSSFGGPLSYNEQFFGPGTRLTVL.

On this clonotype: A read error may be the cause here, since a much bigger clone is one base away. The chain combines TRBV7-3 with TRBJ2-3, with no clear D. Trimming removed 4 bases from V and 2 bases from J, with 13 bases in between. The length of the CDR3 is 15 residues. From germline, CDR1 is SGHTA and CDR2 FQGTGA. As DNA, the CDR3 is TGTGCCAGCAGCTCTAACCCGTCCTACACAGATACGCAGTATTTT. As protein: CASSSNPSYTDTQYF.

The CDR3 sequence is CASSRQEEQETQYF. The CDR3 region has the DNA TGTGCCAGCAGCCGACAGGAGGAACAAGAGACCCAGTACTTC. This sequence joins TRBV11-2 and TRBJ2-5, with D perhaps TRBD1 (6 bases). Germline CDR1 and CDR2: SGHAT and FQNNGV. The CDR3 is 14 amino acids. Trimming left V 5 bases short and J 2 bases short, with 12 bases between.

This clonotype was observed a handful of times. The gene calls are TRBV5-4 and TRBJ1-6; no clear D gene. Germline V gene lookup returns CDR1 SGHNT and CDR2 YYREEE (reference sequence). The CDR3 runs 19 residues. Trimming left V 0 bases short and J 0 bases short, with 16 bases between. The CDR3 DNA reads TGTGCCAGCAGCTTGGTATACGGGCCGATAGGCTCCTATAATTCACCCCTCCACTTT. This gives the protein CASSLVYGPIGSYNSPLHF. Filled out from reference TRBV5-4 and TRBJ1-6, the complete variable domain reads ETGVTQSPTHLIKTRGQQVTLRCSSQSGHNTVSWYQQALGQGPQFIFQYYREEENGRGNFPPRFSGLQFPNYSSELNVNALELDDSALYLCASSLVYGPIGSYNSPLHFGNGTRLTVT.

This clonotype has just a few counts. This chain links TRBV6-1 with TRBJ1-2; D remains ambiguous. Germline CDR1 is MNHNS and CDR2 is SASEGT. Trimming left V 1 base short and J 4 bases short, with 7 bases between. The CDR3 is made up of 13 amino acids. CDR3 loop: CASSEEVGYGYTF. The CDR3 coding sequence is TGTGCCAGCAGTGAAGAGGTGGGCTATGGCTACACCTTC.

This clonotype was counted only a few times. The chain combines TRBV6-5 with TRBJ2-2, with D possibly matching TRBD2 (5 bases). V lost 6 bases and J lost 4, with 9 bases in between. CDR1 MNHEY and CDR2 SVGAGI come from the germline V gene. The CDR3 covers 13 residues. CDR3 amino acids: CASRDSGTGELFF. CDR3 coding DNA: TGTGCCAGCAGGGACTCTGGCACCGGGGAGCTGTTTTTT.

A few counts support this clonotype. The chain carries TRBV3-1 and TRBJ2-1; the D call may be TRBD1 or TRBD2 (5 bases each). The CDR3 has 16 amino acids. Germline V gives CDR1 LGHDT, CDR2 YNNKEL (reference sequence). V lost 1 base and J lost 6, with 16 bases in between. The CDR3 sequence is CASSQGGRIRGNEQFF. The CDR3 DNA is TGTGCCAGCAGCCAAGGGGGCCGGATCCGGGGCAATGAGCAGTTCTTC.

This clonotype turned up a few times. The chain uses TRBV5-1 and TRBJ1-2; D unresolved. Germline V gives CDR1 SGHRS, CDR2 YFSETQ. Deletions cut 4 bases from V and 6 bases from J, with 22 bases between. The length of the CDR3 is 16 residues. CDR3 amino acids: CASSPEASGGIDGYTF. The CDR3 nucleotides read TGCGCCAGCAGCCCCGAGGCCAGTGGTGGGATCGATGGCTACACCTTC. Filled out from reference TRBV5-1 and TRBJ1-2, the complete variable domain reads KAGVTQTPRYLIKTRGQQVTLSCSPISGHRSVSWYQQTPGQGLQFLFEYFSETQRNKGNFPGRFSGRQFSNSRSEMNVSTLELGDSALYLCASSPEASGGIDGYTFGSGTRLTVV.

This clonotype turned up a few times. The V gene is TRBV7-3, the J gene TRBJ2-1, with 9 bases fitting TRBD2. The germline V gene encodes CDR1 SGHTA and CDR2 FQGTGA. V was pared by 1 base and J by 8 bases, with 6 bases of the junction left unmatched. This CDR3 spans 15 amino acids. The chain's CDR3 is CASSLIAGGNDEQFF. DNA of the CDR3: TGTGCCAGCAGCTTAATCGCGGGGGGGAACGATGAGCAGTTCTTC.

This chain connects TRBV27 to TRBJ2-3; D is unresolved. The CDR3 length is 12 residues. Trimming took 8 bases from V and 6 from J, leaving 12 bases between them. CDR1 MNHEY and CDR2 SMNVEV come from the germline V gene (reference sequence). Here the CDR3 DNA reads TGTGCCAGCGGTAATAATGTGGATACGCAGTATTTT. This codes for CASGNNVDTQYF.

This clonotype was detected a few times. Here the CDR3 DNA reads TGTGCCAGCAGTTTATTGGGAGGGGATACGCAGTATTTT. This gives the protein CASSLLGGDTQYF. The chain employs TRBV27 and TRBJ2-3, with TRBD2 matching 7 bases. The germline gives CDR1 MNHEY, CDR2 SMNVEV (reference sequence). This CDR3 has 13 residues. V gave up 1 base and J gave up 6 bases; unmatched junction bases: 1.

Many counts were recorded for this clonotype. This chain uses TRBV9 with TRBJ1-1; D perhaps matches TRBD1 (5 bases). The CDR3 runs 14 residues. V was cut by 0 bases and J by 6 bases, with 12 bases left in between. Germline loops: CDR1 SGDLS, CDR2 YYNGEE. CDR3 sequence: CASSVGGDSAEAFF. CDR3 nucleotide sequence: TGTGCCAGCAGCGTAGGAGGGGATAGCGCTGAAGCTTTCTTT.